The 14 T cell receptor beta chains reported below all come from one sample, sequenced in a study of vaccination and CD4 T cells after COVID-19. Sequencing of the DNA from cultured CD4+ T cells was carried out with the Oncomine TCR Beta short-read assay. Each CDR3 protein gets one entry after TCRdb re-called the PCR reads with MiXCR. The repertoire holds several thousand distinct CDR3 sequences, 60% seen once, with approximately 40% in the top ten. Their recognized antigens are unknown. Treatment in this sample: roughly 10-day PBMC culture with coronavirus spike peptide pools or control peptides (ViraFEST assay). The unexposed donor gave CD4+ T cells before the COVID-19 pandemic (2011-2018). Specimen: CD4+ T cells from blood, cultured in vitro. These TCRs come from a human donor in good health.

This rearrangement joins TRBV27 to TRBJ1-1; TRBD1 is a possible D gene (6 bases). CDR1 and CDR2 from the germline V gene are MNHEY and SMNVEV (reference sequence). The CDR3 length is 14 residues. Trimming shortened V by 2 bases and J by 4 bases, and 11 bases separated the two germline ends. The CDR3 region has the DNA TGTGCCAGCAGTTTAATGGGGGCGAGCACTGAAGCTTTCTTT. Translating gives CASSLMGASTEAFF.

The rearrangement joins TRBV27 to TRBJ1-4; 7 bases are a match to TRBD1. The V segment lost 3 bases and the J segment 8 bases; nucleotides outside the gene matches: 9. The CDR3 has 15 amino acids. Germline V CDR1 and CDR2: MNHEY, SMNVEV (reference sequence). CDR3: CASSFQNRGGEKLFF. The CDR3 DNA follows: TGTGCCAGCAGTTTTCAGAACAGGGGAGGCGAAAAACTGTTTTTT.

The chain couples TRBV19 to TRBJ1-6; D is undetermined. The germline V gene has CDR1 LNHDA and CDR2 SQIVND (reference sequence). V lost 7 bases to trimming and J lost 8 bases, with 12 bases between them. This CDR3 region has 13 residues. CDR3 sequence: CASNQDPYSPLHF. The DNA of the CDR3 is TGTGCCAGTAATCAAGATCCCTATTCACCCCTCCACTTT.

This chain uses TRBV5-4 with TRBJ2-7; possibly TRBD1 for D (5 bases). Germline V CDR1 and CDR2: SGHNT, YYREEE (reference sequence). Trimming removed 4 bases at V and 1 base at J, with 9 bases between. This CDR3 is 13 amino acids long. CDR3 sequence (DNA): TGTGCCAGCAGCCCCAGACAGTCCTACGAGCAGTACTTC. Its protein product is CASSPRQSYEQYF.

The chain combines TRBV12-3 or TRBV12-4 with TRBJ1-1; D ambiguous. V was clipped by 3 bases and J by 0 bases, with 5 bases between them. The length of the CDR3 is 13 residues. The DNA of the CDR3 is TGTGCCAGCAGTTTTCGGTTGAACACTGAAGCTTTCTTT. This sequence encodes CASSFRLNTEAFF.

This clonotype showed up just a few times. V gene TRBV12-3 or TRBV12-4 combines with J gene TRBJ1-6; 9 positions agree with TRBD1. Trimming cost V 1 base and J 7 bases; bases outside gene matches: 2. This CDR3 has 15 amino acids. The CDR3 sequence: CASSLGGTGNSPLHF. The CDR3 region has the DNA TGTGCCAGCAGTTTAGGGGGGACAGGGAATTCACCCCTCCACTTT.

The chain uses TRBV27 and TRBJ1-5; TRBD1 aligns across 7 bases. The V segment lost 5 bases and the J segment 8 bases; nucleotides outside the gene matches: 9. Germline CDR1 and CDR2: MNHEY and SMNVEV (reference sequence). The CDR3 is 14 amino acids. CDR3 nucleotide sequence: TGTGCCAGCAGTCCAGGACAGGCGGGGAAGCCCCAGCATTTT. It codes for CASSPGQAGKPQHF.

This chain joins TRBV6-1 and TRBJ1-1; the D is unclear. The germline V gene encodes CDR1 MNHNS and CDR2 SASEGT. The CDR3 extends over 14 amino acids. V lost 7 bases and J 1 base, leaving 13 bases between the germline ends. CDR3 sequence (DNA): TGTGCCAGCACTCGGAAGGAGGGGAACACTGAAGCTTTCTTT. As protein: CASTRKEGNTEAFF.

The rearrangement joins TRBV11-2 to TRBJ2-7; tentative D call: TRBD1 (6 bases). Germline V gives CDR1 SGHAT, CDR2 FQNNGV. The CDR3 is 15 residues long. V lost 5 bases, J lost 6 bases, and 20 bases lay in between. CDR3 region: CASSVFRDNNAEQYF. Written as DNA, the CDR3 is TGTGCCAGCAGCGTATTCCGGGACAATAACGCCGAGCAGTACTTC.

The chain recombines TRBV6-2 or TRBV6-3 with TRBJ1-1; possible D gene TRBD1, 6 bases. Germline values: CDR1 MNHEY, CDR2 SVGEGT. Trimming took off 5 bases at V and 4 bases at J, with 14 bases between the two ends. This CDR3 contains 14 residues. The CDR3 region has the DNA TGTGCCAGCAGTCAGACAGGAGGTAGCACTGAAGCTTTCTTT. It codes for CASSQTGGSTEAFF.

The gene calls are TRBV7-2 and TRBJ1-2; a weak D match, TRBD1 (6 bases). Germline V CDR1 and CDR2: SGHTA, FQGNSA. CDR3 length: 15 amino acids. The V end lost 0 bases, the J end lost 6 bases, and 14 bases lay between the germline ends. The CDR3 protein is CASSLARRDINGYTF. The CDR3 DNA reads TGTGCCAGCAGCTTAGCCCGACGGGACATCAATGGCTACACCTTC.

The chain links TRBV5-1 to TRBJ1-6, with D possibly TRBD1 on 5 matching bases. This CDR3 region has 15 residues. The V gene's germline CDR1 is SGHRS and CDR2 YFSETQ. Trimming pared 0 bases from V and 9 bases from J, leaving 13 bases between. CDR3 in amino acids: CASSLDQGLSSPLHF. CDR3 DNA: TGCGCCAGCAGCTTGGATCAGGGCTTAAGTTCACCCCTCCACTTT. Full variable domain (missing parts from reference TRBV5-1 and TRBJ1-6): KAGVTQTPRYLIKTRGQQVTLSCSPISGHRSVSWYQQTPGQGLQFLFEYFSETQRNKGNFPGRFSGRQFSNSRSEMNVSTLELGDSALYLCASSLDQGLSSPLHFGNGTRLTVT.

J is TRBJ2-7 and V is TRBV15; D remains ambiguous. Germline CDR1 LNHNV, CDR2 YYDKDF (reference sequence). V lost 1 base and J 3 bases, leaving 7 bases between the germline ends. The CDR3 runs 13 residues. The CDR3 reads CATSRGLDYEQYF. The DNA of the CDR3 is TGTGCCACCAGCAGAGGACTGGACTACGAGCAGTACTTC.

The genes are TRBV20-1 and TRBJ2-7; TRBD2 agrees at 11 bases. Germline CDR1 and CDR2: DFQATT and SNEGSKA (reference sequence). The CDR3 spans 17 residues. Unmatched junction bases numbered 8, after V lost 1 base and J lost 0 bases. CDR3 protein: CSARAASGGPGSYEQYF. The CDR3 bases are TGCAGTGCTAGAGCCGCTAGCGGGGGGCCTGGCTCCTACGAGCAGTACTTC.